This is a list of T cell receptor beta chains from one sample in a study of T cells in Graves' hyperthyroidism and ophthalmopathy. TCRdb called the multiplex PCR reads again in MiXCR, with one record for every CDR3 protein. The sample has more than 500,000 distinct CDR3 sequences, around 16% seen once. The sequenced sample consisted of blood. Source of these receptors: a woman in her twenties or thirties with Graves' hyperthyroidism. Both conserved end residues are part of each CDR3. D genes are given only for firm matches. Only some rows state a clone size, as once, few, many or a class for expanded clones.

clone size: .; J gene: TRBJ2-5; V gene: TRBV20-1; D gene: .; CDR3 protein: CSGFGGAPGETQYF; CDR3 DNA: TGCAGCGGTTTTGGCGGGGCACCAGGAGAGACCCAGTACTTC
clone size: few; J gene: TRBJ2-2; V gene: TRBV6-1; D gene: TRBD1; CDR3 protein: CASSYFQTGLAGELFF; CDR3 DNA: TGTGCCAGCAGTTATTTTCAGACAGGGCTGGCCGGGGAGCTGTTTTTT
clone size: many; J gene: TRBJ1-1; V gene: TRBV28; D gene: TRBD1; CDR3 protein: CASSLPHHRGLATEAFF; CDR3 DNA: TGTGCCAGCAGTTTACCTCATCACAGGGGGCTGGCGACTGAAGCTTTCTTT
clone size: many; J gene: TRBJ1-1; V gene: TRBV30; D gene: .; CDR3 protein: CAWSVVINTEAFF; CDR3 DNA: TGTGCCTGGAGTGTTGTCATAAACACTGAAGCTTTCTTT
clone size: many; J gene: TRBJ1-5; V gene: TRBV7-2; D gene: .; CDR3 protein: CASSYSPGNDQPQHF; CDR3 DNA: TGTGCCAGCAGCTACTCACCGGGAAACGATCAGCCCCAGCATTTT
clone size: many; J gene: TRBJ2-1; V gene: TRBV2; D gene: .; CDR3 protein: CASKAALSYNEQFF; CDR3 DNA: TGTGCCAGCAAGGCAGCCTTATCCTACAATGAGCAGTTCTTC
clone size: many; J gene: TRBJ2-3; V gene: TRBV7-2; D gene: TRBD1; CDR3 protein: CASNHRDRGLNTQYF; CDR3 DNA: TGTGCCAGCAATCACAGGGACAGGGGGCTTAATACGCAGTATTTT
clone size: many; J gene: TRBJ1-5; V gene: TRBV2; D gene: .; CDR3 protein: CASSVEGSSNQPQHF; CDR3 DNA: TGTGCCAGCAGTGTAGAGGGGAGTAGCAATCAGCCCCAGCATTTT
clone size: many; J gene: TRBJ2-1; V gene: TRBV18; D gene: .; CDR3 protein: CASSPASNEQFF; CDR3 DNA: TGTGCCAGCTCCCCCGCAAGTAATGAGCAGTTCTTC
clone size: few; J gene: TRBJ1-2; V gene: TRBV30; D gene: .; CDR3 protein: CASQNYGYTF; CDR3 DNA: TGTGCCTCTCAGAACTATGGCTACACCTTC
clone size: many; J gene: TRBJ2-1; V gene: TRBV7-2; D gene: .; CDR3 protein: CASGVERVYNEQFF; CDR3 DNA: TGTGCCAGCGGGGTTGAGCGGGTGTACAATGAGCAGTTCTTC